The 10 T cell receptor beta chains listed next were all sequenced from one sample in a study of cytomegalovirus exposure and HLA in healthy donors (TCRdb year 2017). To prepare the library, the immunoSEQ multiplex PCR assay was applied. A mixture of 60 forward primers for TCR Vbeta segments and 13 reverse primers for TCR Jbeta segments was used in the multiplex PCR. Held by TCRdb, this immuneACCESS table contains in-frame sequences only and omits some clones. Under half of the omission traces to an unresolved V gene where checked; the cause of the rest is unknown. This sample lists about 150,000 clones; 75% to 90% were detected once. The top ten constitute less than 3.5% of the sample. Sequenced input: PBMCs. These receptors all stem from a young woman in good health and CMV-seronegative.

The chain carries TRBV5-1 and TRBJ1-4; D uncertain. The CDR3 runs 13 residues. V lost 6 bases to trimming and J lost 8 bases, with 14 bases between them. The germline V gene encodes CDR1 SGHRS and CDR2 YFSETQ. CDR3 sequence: CASKFYGSEKLFF. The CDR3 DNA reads TGCGCCAGCAAGTTTTATGGCTCAGAAAAACTGTTTTTT.

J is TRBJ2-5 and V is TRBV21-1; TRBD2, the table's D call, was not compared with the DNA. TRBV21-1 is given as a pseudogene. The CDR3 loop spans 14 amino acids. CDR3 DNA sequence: TGTGCCAGCAGTCCAGGACTTGGCAGGGAGACCCAGTACTTC. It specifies CASSPGLGRETQYF.

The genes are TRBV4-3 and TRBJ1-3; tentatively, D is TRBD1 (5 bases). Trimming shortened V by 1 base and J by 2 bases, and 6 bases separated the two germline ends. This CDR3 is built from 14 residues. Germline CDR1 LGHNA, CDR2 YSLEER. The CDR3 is CASSQAGTGNTIYF. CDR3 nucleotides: TGCGCCAGCAGCCAAGCAGGGACTGGAAACACCATATATTTT.

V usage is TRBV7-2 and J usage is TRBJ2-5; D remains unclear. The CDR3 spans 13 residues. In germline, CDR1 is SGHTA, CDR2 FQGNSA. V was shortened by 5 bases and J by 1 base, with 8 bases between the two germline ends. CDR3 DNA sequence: TGTGCCAGCAGCCCCGTCTCCCAAGAGACCCAGTACTTC. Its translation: CASSPVSQETQYF.

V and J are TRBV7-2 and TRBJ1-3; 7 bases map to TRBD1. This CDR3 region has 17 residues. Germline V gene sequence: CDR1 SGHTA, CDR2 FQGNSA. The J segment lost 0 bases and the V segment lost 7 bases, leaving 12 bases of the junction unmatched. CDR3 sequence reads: CASTHQQGPLSGNTIYF. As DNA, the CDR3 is TGTGCCAGCACCCACCAACAGGGGCCGCTCTCTGGAAACACCATATATTTT.

CDR3 DNA sequence: TGTGCCAGCAGTACGGCTCCCACACAGGGGATCCATGGCTACACCTTC. Its translation is CASSTAPTQGIHGYTF. The chain uses TRBV7-3 and TRBJ1-2, with TRBD1 identical over 7 bases. J gave up 6 bases and V 6 bases, and 16 bases lay outside the gene matches. The CDR3 length is 16 residues. CDR1 is SGHTA and CDR2 is FQGTGA in the germline V gene. Based on the CDR3 plus reference TRBV7-3 and TRBJ1-2, the full variable domain is GAGVSQTPSNKVTEKGKYVELRCDPISGHTALYWYRQSLGQGPEFLIYFQGTGAADDSGLPNDRFFAVRPEGSVSTLKIQRTERGDSAVYLCASSTAPTQGIHGYTFGSGTRLTVV.

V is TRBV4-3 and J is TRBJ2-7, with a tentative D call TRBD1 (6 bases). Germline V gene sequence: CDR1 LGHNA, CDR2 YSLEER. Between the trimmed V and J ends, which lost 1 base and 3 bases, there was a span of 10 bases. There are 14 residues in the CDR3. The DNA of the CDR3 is TGCGCCAGCAGCCAAGCCAGGGGAAACTACGAGCAGTACTTC. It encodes CASSQARGNYEQYF.

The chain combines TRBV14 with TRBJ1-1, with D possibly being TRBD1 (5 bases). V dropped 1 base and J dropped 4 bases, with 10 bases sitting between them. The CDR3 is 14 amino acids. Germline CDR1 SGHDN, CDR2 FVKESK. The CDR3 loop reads CASSQGGGGTEAFF. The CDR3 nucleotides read TGTGCCAGCAGCCAAGGGGGCGGGGGCACTGAAGCTTTCTTT.

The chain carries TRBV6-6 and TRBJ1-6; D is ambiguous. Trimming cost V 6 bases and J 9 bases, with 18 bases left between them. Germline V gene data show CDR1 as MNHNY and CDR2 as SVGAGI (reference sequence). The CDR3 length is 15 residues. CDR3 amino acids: CASRADGSGISPLHF. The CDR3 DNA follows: TGTGCCAGCAGAGCGGACGGCTCGGGGATTTCACCCCTCCACTTT.

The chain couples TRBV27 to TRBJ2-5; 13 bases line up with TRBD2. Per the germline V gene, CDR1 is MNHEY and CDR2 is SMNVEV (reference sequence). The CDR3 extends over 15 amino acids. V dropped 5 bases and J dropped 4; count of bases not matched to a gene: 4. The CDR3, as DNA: TGTGCCAGCAGTCGGGGACTAGCGGGACCAGAGACCCAGTACTTC. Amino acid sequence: CASSRGLAGPETQYF.